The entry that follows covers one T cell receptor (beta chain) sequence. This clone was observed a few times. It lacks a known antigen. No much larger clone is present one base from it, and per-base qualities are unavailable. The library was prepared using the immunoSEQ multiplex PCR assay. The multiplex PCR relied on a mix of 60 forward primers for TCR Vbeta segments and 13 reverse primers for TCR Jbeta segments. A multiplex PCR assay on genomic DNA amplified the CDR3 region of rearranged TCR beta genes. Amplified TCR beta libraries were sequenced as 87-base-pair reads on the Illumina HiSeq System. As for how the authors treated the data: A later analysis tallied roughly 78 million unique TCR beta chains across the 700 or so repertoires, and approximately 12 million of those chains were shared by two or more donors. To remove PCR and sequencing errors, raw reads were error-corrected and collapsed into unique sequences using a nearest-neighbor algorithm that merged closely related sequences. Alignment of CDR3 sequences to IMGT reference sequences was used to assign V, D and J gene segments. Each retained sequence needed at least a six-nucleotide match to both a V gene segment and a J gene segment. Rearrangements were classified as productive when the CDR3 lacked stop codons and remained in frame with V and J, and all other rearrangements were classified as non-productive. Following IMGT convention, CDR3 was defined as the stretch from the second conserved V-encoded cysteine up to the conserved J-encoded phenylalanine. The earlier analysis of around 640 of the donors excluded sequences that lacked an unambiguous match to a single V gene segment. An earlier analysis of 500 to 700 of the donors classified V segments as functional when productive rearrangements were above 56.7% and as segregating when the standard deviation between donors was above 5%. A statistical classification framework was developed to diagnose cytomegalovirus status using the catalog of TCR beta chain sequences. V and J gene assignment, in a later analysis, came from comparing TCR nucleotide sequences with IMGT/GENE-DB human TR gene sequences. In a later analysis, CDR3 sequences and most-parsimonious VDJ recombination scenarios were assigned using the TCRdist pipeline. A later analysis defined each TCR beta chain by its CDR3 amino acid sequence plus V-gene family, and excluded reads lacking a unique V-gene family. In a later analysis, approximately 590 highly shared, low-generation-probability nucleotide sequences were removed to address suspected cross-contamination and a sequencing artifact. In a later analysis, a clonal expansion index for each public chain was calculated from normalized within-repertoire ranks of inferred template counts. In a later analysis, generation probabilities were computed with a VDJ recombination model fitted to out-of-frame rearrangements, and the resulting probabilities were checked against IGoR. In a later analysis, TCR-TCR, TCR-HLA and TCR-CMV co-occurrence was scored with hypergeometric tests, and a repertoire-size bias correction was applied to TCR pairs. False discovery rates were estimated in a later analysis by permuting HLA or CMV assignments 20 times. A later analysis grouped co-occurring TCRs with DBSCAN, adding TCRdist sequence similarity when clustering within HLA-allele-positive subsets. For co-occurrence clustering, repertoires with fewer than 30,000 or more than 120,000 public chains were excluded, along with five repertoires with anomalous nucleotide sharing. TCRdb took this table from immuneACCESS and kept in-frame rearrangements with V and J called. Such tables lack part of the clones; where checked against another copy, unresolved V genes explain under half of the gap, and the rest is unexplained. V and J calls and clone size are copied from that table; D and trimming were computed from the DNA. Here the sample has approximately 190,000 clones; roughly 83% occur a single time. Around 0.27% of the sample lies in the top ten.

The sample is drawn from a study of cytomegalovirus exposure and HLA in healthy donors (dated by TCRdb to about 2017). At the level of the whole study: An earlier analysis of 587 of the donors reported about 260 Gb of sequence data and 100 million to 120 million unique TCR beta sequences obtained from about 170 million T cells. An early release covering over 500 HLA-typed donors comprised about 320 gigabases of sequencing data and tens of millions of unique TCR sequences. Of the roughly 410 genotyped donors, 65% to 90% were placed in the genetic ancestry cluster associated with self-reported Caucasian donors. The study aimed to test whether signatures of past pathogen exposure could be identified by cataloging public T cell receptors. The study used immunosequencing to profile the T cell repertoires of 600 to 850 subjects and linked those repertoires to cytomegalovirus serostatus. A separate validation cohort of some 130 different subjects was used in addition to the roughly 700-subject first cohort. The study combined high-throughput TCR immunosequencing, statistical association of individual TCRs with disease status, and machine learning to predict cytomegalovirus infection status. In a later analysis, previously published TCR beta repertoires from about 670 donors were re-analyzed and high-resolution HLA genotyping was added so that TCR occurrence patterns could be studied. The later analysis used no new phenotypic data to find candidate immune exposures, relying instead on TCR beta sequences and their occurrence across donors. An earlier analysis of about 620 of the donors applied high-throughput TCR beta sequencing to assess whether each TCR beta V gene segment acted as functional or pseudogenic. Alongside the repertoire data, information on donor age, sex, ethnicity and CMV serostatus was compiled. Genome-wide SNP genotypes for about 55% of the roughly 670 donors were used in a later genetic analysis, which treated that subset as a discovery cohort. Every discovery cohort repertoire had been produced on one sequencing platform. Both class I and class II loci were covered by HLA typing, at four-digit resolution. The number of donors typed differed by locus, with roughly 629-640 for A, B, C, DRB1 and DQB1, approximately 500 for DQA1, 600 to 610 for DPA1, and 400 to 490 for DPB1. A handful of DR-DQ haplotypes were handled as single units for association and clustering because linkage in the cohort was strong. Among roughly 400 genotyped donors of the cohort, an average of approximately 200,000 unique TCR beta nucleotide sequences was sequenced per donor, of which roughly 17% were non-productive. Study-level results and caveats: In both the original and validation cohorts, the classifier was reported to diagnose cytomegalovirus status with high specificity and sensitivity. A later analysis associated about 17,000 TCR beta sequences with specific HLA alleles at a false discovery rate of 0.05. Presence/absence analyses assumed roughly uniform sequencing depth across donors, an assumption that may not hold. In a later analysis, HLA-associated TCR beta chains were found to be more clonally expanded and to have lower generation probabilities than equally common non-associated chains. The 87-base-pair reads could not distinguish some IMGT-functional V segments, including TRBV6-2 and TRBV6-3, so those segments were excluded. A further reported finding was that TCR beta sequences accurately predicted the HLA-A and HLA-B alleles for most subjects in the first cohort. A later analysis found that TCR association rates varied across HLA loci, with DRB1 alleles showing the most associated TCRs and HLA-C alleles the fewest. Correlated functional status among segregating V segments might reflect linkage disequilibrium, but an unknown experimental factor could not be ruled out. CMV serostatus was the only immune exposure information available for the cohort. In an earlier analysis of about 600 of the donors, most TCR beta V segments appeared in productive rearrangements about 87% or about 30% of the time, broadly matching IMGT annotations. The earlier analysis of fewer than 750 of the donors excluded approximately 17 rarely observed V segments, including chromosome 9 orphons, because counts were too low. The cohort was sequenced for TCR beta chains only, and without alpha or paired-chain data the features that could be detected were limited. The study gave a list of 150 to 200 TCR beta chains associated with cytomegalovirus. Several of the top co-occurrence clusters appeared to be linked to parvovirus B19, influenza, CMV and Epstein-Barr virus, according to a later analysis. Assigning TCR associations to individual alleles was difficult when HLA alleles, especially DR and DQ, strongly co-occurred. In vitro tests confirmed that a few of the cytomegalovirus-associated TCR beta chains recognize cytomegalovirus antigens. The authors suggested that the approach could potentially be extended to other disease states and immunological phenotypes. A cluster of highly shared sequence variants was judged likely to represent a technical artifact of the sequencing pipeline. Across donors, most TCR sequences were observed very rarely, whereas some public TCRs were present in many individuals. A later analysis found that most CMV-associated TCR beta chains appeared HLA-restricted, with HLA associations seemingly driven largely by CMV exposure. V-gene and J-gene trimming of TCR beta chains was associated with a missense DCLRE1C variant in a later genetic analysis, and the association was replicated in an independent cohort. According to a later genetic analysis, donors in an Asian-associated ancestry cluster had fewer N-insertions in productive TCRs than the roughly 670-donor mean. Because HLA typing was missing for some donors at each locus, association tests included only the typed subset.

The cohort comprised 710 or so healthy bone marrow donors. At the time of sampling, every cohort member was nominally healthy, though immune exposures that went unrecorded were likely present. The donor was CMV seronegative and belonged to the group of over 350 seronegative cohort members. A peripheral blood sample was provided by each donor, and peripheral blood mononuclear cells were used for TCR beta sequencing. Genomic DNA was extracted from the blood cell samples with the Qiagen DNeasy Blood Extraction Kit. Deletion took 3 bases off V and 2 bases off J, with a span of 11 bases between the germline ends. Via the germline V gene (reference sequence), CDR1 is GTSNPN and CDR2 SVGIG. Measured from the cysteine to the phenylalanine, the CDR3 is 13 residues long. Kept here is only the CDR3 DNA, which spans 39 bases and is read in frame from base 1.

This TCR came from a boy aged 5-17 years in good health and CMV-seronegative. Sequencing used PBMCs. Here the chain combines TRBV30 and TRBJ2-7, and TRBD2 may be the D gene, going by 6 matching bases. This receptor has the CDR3 CAWRPPGAYEQYF. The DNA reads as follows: TGTGCCTGGAGGCCCCCGGGGGCCTACGAGCAGTACTTC.